This T cell receptor beta chain originates from a study of blood T cells in healthy people across ages. CDR3 length: 14 amino acids. V lost 6 bases and J 2 bases, leaving 15 bases between the germline ends. The V gene's germline CDR1 is SQVTM and CDR2 ANQGSEA. A J-beta primer mix and a sample-barcoded 5' primer were used in a second PCR of about 7 to 12 cycles. TCRdb reprocessed the 5' RACE reads with MiXCR, giving one entry per CDR3 protein. This sample has some 1.6 million distinct CDR3 sequences, with about 35% found just once. The sample consisted of blood. V gene TRBV29-1 combines with J gene TRBJ2-3; possibly TRBD1 or TRBD2 for D (5 bases each). This clonotype was obtained from a woman in her 30s in good health. Here the CDR3 reads CSVTGPFNTDTQYF. DNA of the CDR3: TGCAGCGTGACGGGACCCTTTAACACAGATACGCAGTATTTT.